The sequence of this T cell receptor beta chain was determined in a study of radiotherapy plus CTLA-4 blockade in lung cancer. Here immunoSEQ multiplex PCR was the method, and the copy in TCRdb shows in-frame clones only, minus some. Of about 91,000 clones detected, around 72% appear once; the ten largest clones hold over 12%. Germline V gives CDR1 MNHEY, CDR2 SVGAGI. The CDR3 totals 14 residues. The V end was cut by 4 bases, the J end by 2 bases, with 8 bases between. V and J are TRBV6-5 and TRBJ2-2; D gene ambiguous. The source of this sequence is a human donor with non-small cell lung cancer that progressed on radiotherapy plus ipilimumab. The specimen comprised peripheral blood, sampled from a patient treated with radiotherapy plus ipilimumab. CDR3 loop: CASSWRGNTGELFF. CDR3 sequence (DNA): TGTGCCAGCAGTTGGCGAGGAAACACCGGGGAGCTGTTTTTT.